This T cell receptor (beta chain) was sequenced in a study of T cells in Graves' hyperthyroidism and ophthalmopathy (dated by TCRdb to about 2019). In terms of the full investigation: Peripheral blood samples were taken at initial diagnosis, before any treatment was given. TCR V-J signatures able to tell the groups apart were searched for in a discovery cohort of 90 to 100 patients, of whom around 43 had Graves' ophthalmopathy and around 56 had stable Graves' hyperthyroidism. Prospective prediction of ophthalmopathy was tested in an independent validation cohort of approximately 19 hyperthyroidism patients and around 16 patients who later progressed to ophthalmopathy. The 100 or so discovery patients were divided at random into training and test sets in a 7:3 ratio. Thyroid tissue and blood T-cell repertoires from more than five Graves' hyperthyroidism patients were also compared in the study. After sampling, hyperthyroidism patients received methimazole starting at 30 mg daily, and ophthalmopathy patients received high-dose intravenous methylprednisolone. The paper reports TCR Vbeta CDR3 sequencing of 130 to 150 peripheral blood samples: approximately 41 ophthalmopathy, under 80 hyperthyroidism and around 17 progressor patients. Results the study describes overall, beyond this receptor: In validation, progression to ophthalmopathy was predicted by the model with around 70% sensitivity and under 85% specificity, a median of approximately 6.5 months before onset. A model built on a 13 V-J signature distinguished ophthalmopathy from stable hyperthyroidism, reaching about 88% sensitivity and under 84% specificity in cross-validation and 80%/75% in testing. No statistical method was used to set the sample size in advance, and investigators knew the group allocation. Most expanded thyroid clonotypes (frequency above 0.001) were also detected in blood, suggesting blood repertoires may reflect thyroid immune responses.

In the ophthalmopathy patients, disease was moderately to severely active, with a Clinical Activity Score of 3 or more, a NOSPECS grade of 4 or more, and a duration of less than 3 months. Exclusion was applied to patients with uncontrolled infections, other autoimmune diseases, pregnancy or lactation. Diagnoses were established on the basis of clinical symptoms, serum thyroxine and TRAb, thyroid ultrasound, and orbital computed tomography. PBMCs were separated from under 12 ml of fresh peripheral blood using Ficoll-Paque density gradient centrifugation. Total RNA was extracted with Trizol reagent, and quality was checked on an Agilent 2100 Bioanalyzer. The TCR beta CDR3 regions were amplified from RNA transcripts. For the first round of RT-PCR on the TCR CDR3, the HTBI primer set was used together with the Qiagen OneStep RT-PCR kit. Libraries were constructed in a second round of multiplex PCR, after which size selection and purification were carried out. The libraries were sequenced on an Illumina HiSeq2000 using paired-end 100 bp reads. Processing in the source paper ran as follows. SOAPnuke was used to process the raw data, with reads discarded if the reads contained adapters or uncalled bases, had a mean Phred below 15, or lacked an exact constant-primer or identifier match. COPE v1.2.5 was used to merge high-quality paired reads, and clonotypes were defined as unique nucleotide sequences. MiTCR v1.1 was used to align the clonotypes against IMGT TRBV, TRBD and TRBJ reference segments. Only V-J combinations with frequency above 0.0001, covering 99% to 99.2% of repertoires, were analysed. A TCS score was defined as the ratio between F50 (clonal expansion) and ExV (chaos), using BLOSUM62-based TCRdist between CDR3 peptides within each V-J. Welch's t-statistics and random forest reduced around 510 V-J features to 10 to 15, which were used in a naive Bayes classifier (R e1071). The Morisita-Horn index was used to measure how similar the thyroid and blood repertoires were. TCRdb reprocessing: public reads trimmed at Q25 with fastp, clones called with MiXCR, in-frame beta chains kept. Here each entry gathers all rows of one CDR3 protein and keeps the most common genes and DNA. TCRdb's processing, not the authors', yielded these V and J calls. A total of fewer than 750,000 distinct CDR3 sequences appear in this sample, roughly 15% of them only once. In total, the top ten clones hold 3.5% to 4.5% of the sample.

On this clonotype: Its binding antigen is unknown. Base qualities are missing; no much larger clone stands one base away.

From its cysteine to its phenylalanine, the CDR3 spans 14 amino acids. Of the read, only the CDR3 DNA is kept; its 42 bases are in frame from base 1. CDR1 GTSNPN and CDR2 SVGIG are derived from the germline V gene (reference sequence). V trim: 2 bases; J trim: 4 bases; unmatched bases: 4. The chain is made from TRBV30 and TRBJ1-1, with TRBD1 matching 10 junction bases. This sequence was found in a middle-aged woman with Graves' ophthalmopathy. Sequences were obtained from blood. The nucleotide sequence reads as follows: TGTGCCTGGAGTCCCGGACAGGGGGGCACTGAAGCTTTCTTT. This gives the protein CAWSPGQGGTEAFF.